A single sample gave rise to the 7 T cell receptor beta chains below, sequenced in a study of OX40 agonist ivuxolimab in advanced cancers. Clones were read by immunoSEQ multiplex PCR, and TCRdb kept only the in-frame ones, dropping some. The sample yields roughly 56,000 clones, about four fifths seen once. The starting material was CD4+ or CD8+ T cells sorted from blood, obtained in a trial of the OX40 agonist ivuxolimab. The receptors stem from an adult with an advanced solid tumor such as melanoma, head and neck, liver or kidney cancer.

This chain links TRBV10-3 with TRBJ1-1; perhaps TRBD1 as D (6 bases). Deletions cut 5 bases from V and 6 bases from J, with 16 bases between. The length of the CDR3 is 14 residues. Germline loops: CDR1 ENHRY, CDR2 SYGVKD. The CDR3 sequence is CAISKDRNGAEAFF. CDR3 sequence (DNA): TGTGCCATCAGTAAAGACAGGAACGGTGCTGAAGCTTTCTTT.

CDR3 sequence (DNA): TGTGCCAGCAGCCTAAGCGTAGTTTCAGGTACCTACGAGCAGTACTTC. Residues: CASSLSVVSGTYEQYF. The chain combines TRBV9 with TRBJ2-7; D is ambiguous. The CDR3 is 16 amino acids. V gave up 4 bases and J gave up 2 bases, with 19 bases separating them. Germline V gene lookup returns CDR1 SGDLS and CDR2 YYNGEE.

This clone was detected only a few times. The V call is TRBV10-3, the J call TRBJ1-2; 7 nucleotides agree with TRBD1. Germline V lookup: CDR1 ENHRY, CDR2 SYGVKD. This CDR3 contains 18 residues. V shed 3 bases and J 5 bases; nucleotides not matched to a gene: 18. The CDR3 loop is CAISDQGDPPTYRYGYTF. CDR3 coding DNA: TGTGCCATCAGTGACCAGGGGGACCCACCTACCTATCGGTATGGCTACACCTTC.

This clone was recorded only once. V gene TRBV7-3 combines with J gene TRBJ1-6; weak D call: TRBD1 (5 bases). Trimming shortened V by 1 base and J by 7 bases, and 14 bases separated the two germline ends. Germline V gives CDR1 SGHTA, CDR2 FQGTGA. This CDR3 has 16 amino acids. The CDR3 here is CASSLNSRGSNSPLHF. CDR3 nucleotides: TGTGCCAGCAGCTTAAATTCCCGGGGGTCGAATTCACCCCTCCACTTT.

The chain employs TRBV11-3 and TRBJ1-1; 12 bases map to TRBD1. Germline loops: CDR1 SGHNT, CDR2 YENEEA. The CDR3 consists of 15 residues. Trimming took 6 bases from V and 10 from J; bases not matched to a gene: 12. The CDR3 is CASRRTGTGGGLAFF. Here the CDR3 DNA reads TGTGCCAGCAGGCGTACCGGGACAGGGGGCGGATTAGCTTTCTTT.

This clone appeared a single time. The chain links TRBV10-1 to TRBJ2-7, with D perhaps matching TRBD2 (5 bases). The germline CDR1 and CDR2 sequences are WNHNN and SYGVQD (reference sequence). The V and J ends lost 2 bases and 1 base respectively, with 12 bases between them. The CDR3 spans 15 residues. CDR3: CASSEGTAESYEQYF. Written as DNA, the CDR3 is TGCGCCAGCAGTGAGGGAACAGCGGAGTCCTACGAGCAGTACTTC.

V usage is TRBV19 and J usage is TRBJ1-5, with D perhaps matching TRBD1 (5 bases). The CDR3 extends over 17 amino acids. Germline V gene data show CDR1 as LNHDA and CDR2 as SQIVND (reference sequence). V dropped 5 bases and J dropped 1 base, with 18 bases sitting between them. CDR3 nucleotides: TGTGCCAGTAGTCCCTTATGGGGGGTGATGAGCAATCAGCCCCAGCATTTT. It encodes CASSPLWGVMSNQPQHF.